The 26 T cell receptor beta chains below come from one sample, sequenced in a study of T cell responses to AZD1222 COVID-19 vaccine. The method was immunoSEQ multiplex PCR; TCRdb's version includes in-frame clones alone and lacks a portion of them. The sample shows over 150,000 clones, about nine tenths of them seen only once. Sequencing used peripheral blood, obtained on day 0 of MenACWY control vaccination. These receptors originate from an adult in good health.

The chain has TRBV5-1 and TRBJ2-5; D possibly uses TRBD1 or TRBD2 (5 bases each). CDR3 length equals 14 residues. V lost 4 bases to trimming and J lost 4 bases, with 14 bases between them. Germline V gene sequence: CDR1 SGHRS, CDR2 YFSETQ. CDR3 sequence (DNA): TGCGCCAGCAGCCTGATGGGACCTGCAGAGACCCAGTACTTC. Protein sequence: CASSLMGPAETQYF.

This clone was recorded a few times. V and J are TRBV3-1 (or the pseudogene TRBV3-2) and TRBJ2-4; D unclear. The CDR3 sequence is 13 residues long. V lost 0 bases, J lost 7 bases, and 7 bases lay in between. The germline V gene encodes CDR1 LGHDT and CDR2 YNNKEL (reference sequence). Written as DNA, the CDR3 is TGTGCCAGCAGCCAAGATCAATGGAACATTCAGTACTTC. It translates to CASSQDQWNIQYF.

J is TRBJ2-2 and V is TRBV5-1; perhaps TRBD2 as D (6 bases). This CDR3 comprises 18 residues. Between the trimmed V and J ends, which lost 4 bases and 4 bases, there was a span of 23 bases. The germline V gene has CDR1 SGHRS and CDR2 YFSETQ. The CDR3 here is CASSVGTGSTLSTGELFF. In DNA, the CDR3 is TGCGCCAGCAGCGTCGGGACCGGGAGTACCCTCAGCACCGGGGAGCTGTTTTTT.

J is TRBJ1-4 and V is TRBV5-8; TRBD1 matches 9 bases. This CDR3 contains 15 residues. V dropped 4 bases and J dropped 4; count of bases not matched to a gene: 5. Germline V gene sequence: CDR1 SGHTS, CDR2 YDEGEE. The CDR3, as DNA: TGTGCCAGCAGCCCCGAGGACAGGGGTAATGAAAAACTGTTTTTT. It is translated as CASSPEDRGNEKLFF.

Concerning this clone itself: This sample includes further DNA sequences coding for the same CDR3. The gene calls are TRBV27 and TRBJ1-5, with 9 bases matching TRBD1. This CDR3 comprises 14 residues. Germline CDR1 MNHEY, CDR2 SMNVEV (reference sequence). J was trimmed by 4 bases and V by 5 bases; bases with no gene match: 3. Here the CDR3 DNA reads TGTGCCAGCAGTCCCGGGACAGGGAATCAGCCCCAGCATTTT. Amino acids: CASSPGTGNQPQHF.

This clone came up many times. The chain joins TRBV4-1 to TRBJ1-3, with D unresolved. V lost 3 bases and J lost 0, with 9 bases in between. The germline CDR1 and CDR2 sequences are MGHRA and YSYEKL. The CDR3 covers 15 residues. Here the CDR3 reads CASSHLTLSGNTIYF. The DNA for the CDR3 is TGCGCCAGCAGCCACTTGACTCTCTCTGGAAACACCATATATTTT.

The gene calls are TRBV23-1 and TRBJ2-7; the D call may be TRBD1 or TRBD2 (5 bases each). TRBV23-1 is annotated as an ORF whose role is uncertain. This CDR3 contains 16 residues. V lost 0 bases and J 0 bases, leaving 12 bases between the germline ends. CDR3 sequence reads: CASSQSGEISSYEQYV. In DNA form, the CDR3 reads TGCGCCAGCAGTCAATCGGGGGAAATAAGCTCCTACGAGCAGTACGTC.

J is TRBJ2-5 and V is TRBV7-9, with D hard to call. V was trimmed by 0 bases and J by 2 bases, leaving 4 bases between them. The CDR3 consists of 13 residues. Per the germline V gene, CDR1 is SEHNR and CDR2 is FQNEAQ (reference sequence). The CDR3 DNA follows: TGTGCCAGCAGCTTAGCTCCGCAAGAGACCCAGTACTTC. This codes for CASSLAPQETQYF.

This chain joins TRBV9 and TRBJ2-1; 11 bases fit TRBD2. With V trimmed by 3 bases and J by 7 bases, 12 bases remained unmatched. CDR3 length: 17 amino acids. Germline V gene sequence: CDR1 SGDLS, CDR2 YYNGEE. CDR3 sequence reads: CASSARLGTSGFNEQFF. CDR3 nucleotide sequence: TGTGCCAGCAGCGCACGACTTGGGACTAGCGGTTTTAATGAGCAGTTCTTC.

The table lists this clone with a count of one. This chain connects TRBV7-2 to TRBJ1-3; 8 nucleotides match TRBD1. Trimming at V came to 4 bases and at J to 1 base, leaving 15 bases not matched to a gene. This CDR3 is 19 amino acids long. Germline values: CDR1 SGHTA, CDR2 FQGNSA. CDR3 in DNA: TGTGCCAGCAGCTCAGGACAGGGCATCGGTAGCTCTTCTGGAAACACCATATATTTT. Protein sequence: CASSSGQGIGSSSGNTIYF.

Only one count was recorded for this clone. The chain links TRBV3-1 (or the pseudogene TRBV3-2) to TRBJ2-5; D perhaps matches TRBD2 (6 bases). CDR3 length: 11 residues. Trimming removed 6 bases at V and 4 bases at J, with 6 bases between. From germline, CDR1 is LGHDT and CDR2 YNNKEL (reference sequence). The CDR3, as DNA: TGTGCCAGCAGGGGGGGAGAGACCCAGTACTTC. Translation gives CASRGGETQYF.

The chain couples TRBV10-3 to TRBJ1-3; 7 bases are a match to TRBD1. With V trimmed by 6 bases and J by 3 bases, 8 bases remained unmatched. This CDR3 has 15 residues. The V gene's germline CDR1 is ENHRY and CDR2 SYGVKD. The CDR3 DNA follows: TGTGCCATCAGCCCCGGGTCAGGGGGTGGAAACACCATATATTTT. Encoded protein: CAISPGSGGGNTIYF.

The chain combines TRBV14 with TRBJ1-2; D remains ambiguous. Germline V CDR1 and CDR2: SGHDN, FVKESK. This CDR3 is built from 13 residues. The V gene lost 4 bases and the J gene lost 4 bases, with 10 bases spanning the gap. The CDR3: CASSPAERYGYTF. The CDR3 DNA sequence: TGTGCCAGCAGCCCGGCAGAACGCTATGGCTACACCTTC.

The V and J genes are TRBV9 and TRBJ2-5; 8 positions match TRBD2. CDR1 is SGDLS and CDR2 is YYNGEE in the germline V gene. This CDR3 has 14 residues. Trimming removed 8 bases from V and 5 bases from J; junction bases left unmatched: 11. CDR3: CASSKSGGRETQYF. The CDR3 DNA follows: TGTGCCAGTTCGAAGAGCGGGGGACGGGAGACCCAGTACTTC.

CDR3 DNA sequence: TGTGCCAGCAGCTTAGGAAGGAACAGGGGGGCCACCGGGGAGCTGTTTTTT. It translates to CASSLGRNRGATGELFF. This sequence joins TRBV7-8 and TRBJ2-2, with 8 bases that match TRBD1. Germline lookup yields CDR1 SGHVS and CDR2 FQNEAQ. Trimming at V came to 1 base and at J to 4 bases, leaving 8 bases not matched to a gene. This CDR3 is 17 amino acids long.

The chain combines TRBV9 with TRBJ2-3; possible D gene TRBD2, 6 bases. Germline V gene data show CDR1 as SGDLS and CDR2 as YYNGEE. CDR3 length: 15 amino acids. Trimming removed 3 bases from V and 4 bases from J, with 15 bases in between. CDR3 bases: TGTGCCAGCAGCGGGAGGCAGGGAGGCGCAGATACGCAGTATTTT. Its translation is CASSGRQGGADTQYF.

This clone was recorded only once. This chain uses TRBV13 with TRBJ1-1; D ambiguous. Germline V gene sequence: CDR1 PRHDT, CDR2 FYEKMQ (reference sequence). The CDR3 spans 13 residues. Trimming stripped 1 base from V and 5 bases from J, with 8 bases between. The CDR3 region has the DNA TGTGCCAGCAGCTTAGATACCGGGACTGAAGCTTTCTTT. Translation gives CASSLDTGTEAFF.

The rearrangement links TRBV27 to TRBJ1-5; 7 bases are shared with TRBD1. Per the germline V gene, CDR1 is MNHEY and CDR2 is SMNVEV (reference sequence). Losses at the gene ends were 5 bases for V and 2 bases for J; bases not matched to a gene: 9. The CDR3 totals 16 residues. The CDR3 sequence is CASSNRGGVGNQPQHF. The CDR3 DNA sequence: TGTGCCAGCAGTAACAGGGGAGGAGTAGGCAATCAGCCCCAGCATTTT.

This rearrangement joins TRBV5-4 to TRBJ2-2; D is uncertain. Germline CDR1 is SGHNT and CDR2 is YYREEE (reference sequence). This CDR3 contains 13 residues. The V gene lost 4 bases and the J gene lost 6 bases, with 10 bases spanning the gap. DNA for the CDR3: TGTGCCAGCAGCGGCTTGTATGCCGGGGAGCTGTTTTTT. Protein sequence: CASSGLYAGELFF.

The chain has TRBV11-2 and TRBJ1-1; D gene uncertain. The germline V gene has CDR1 SGHAT and CDR2 FQNNGV. The V end lost 5 bases, the J end lost 5 bases, and 9 bases lay between the germline ends. The CDR3 loop spans 12 amino acids. CDR3 bases: TGTGCCAGCAGCCGGCCTGGGACTGAAGCTTTCTTT. Translation gives CASSRPGTEAFF.

The rearrangement joins TRBV6-5 to TRBJ2-5; possibly TRBD2 for D (6 bases). Germline CDR1 MNHEY, CDR2 SVGAGI. This CDR3 comprises 15 residues. V lost 6 bases and J lost 5, with 19 bases in between. In DNA, the CDR3 is TGTGCCAGCAGAGTACGGGTAGCACGGGGGGAGACCCAGTACTTC. Translated: CASRVRVARGETQYF.

The chain employs TRBV6-5 and TRBJ1-1; D possibly corresponds to TRBD1 (6 bases). Between the trimmed V and J ends, which lost 7 bases and 8 bases, there was a span of 17 bases. This CDR3 has 13 residues. CDR1 MNHEY and CDR2 SVGAGI come from the germline V gene. The CDR3 protein is CASTLSGQSEAFF. DNA of the CDR3: TGTGCCAGCACTCTCTCAGGACAGTCGGAAGCTTTCTTT.

This chain joins TRBV20-1 and TRBJ2-5; D unclear. The CDR3 runs 13 residues. Germline CDR1 DFQATT, CDR2 SNEGSKA (reference sequence). V lost 3 bases and J lost 5, with 13 bases in between. CDR3 sequence reads: CSASPPETETQYF. The CDR3 nucleotides are TGCAGTGCTAGTCCCCCAGAAACGGAGACCCAGTACTTC.

The rearrangement joins TRBV5-4 to TRBJ2-2, with D perhaps matching TRBD1 (5 bases). Germline CDR1 reads SGHNT; CDR2 reads YYREEE (reference sequence). This CDR3 comprises 14 residues. V lost 2 bases, J lost 4 bases, and 9 bases lay in between. CDR3 in amino acids: CASSLRQPTGELFF. In nucleotides, the CDR3 is TGTGCCAGCAGCTTAAGACAGCCCACCGGGGAGCTGTTTTTT.

This chain connects TRBV4-1 to TRBJ2-7; a weak D match, TRBD2 (6 bases). The CDR3 is 15 amino acids. Germline CDR1 reads MGHRA; CDR2 reads YSYEKL. Trimming left V 0 bases short and J 2 bases short, with 11 bases between. The CDR3 sequence: CASSQDGTSPYEQYV. The CDR3 bases are TGCGCCAGCAGCCAAGATGGAACTAGCCCCTACGAGCAGTACGTC.

The rearrangement links TRBV11-3 to TRBJ2-2; the D gene could be TRBD1 or TRBD2 (5 bases each). There are 15 residues in the CDR3. V was clipped by 5 bases and J by 2 bases, with 12 bases between them. Looked up from germline, CDR1 is SGHNT and CDR2 is YENEEA. Here the CDR3 DNA reads TGTGCCAGCAGCCCCGGGACGTTTAACACCGGGGAGCTGTTTTTT. Protein product: CASSPGTFNTGELFF.